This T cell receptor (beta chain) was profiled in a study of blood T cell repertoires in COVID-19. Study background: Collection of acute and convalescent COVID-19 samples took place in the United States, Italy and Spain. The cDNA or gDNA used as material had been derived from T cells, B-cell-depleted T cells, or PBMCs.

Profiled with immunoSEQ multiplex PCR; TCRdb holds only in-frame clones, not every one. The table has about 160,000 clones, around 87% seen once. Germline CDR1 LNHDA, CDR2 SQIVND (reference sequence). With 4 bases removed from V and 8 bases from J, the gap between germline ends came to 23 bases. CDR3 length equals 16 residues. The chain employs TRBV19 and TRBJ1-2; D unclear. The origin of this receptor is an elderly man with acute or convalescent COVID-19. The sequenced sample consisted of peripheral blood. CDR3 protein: CASSTTPGSGGRGYTF. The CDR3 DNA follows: TGTGCCAGTAGTACCACGCCGGGATCGGGAGGTAGAGGCTACACCTTC. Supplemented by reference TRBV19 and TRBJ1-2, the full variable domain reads DGGITQSPKYLFRKEGQNVTLSCEQNLNHDAMYWYRQDPGQGLRLIYYSQIVNDFQKGDIAEGYSVSREKKESFPLTVTSAQKNPTAFYLCASSTTPGSGGRGYTFGSGTRLTVV.